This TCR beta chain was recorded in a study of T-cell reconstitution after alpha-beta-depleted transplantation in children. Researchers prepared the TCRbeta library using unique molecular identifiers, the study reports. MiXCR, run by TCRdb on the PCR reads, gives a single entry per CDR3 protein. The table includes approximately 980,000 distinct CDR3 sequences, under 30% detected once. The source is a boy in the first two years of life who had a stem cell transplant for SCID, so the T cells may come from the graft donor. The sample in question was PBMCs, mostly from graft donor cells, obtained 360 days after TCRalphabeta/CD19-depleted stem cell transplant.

The CDR3 here is CSVDIPGGDEQYF. The DNA for the CDR3 is TGCAGCGTTGACATCCCAGGGGGCGACGAGCAGTACTTC. The rearrangement joins TRBV29-1 to TRBJ2-7, with 8 positions matching TRBD1. There are 13 residues in the CDR3. Germline values: CDR1 SQVTM, CDR2 ANQGSEA. Germline trimming cut 3 bases from V and 5 bases from J; bases unmatched to any gene: 6.